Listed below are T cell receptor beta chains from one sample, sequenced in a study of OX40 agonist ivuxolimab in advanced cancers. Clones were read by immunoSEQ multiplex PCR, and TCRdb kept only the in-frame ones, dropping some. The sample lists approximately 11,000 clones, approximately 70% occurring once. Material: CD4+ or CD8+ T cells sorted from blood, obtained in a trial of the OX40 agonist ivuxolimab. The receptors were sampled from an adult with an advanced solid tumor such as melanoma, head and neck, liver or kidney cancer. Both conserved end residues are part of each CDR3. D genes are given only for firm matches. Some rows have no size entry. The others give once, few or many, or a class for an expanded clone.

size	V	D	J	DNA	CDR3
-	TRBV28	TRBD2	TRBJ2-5	TGTGCCAGCAGTTTGATATTGTTCGGTGGGGGGAGGGGAGAGACCCAGTACTTC	CASSLILFGGGRGETQYF
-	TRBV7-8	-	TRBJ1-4	TGTGCCAGCAGCCCCCGGGTGACAGCAACTAATGAAAAACTGTTTTTT	CASSPRVTATNEKLFF
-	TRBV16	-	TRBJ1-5	TGTGCCAGCAGCTTTGAGGGTAGCAATCAGCCCCAGCATTTT	CASSFEGSNQPQHF
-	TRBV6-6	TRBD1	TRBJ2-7	TGTGCCAGCAGTACCGGACAGGGATGGACCTACGAGCAGTACTTC	CASSTGQGWTYEQYF
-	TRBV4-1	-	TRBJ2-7	TGCGCCAGCAGCCACCTACTCGAGCAGTACTTC	CASSHLLEQYF
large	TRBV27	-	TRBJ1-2	TGTGCCAGCAGTTTAACGCTCCCGAACGCGGACTATGGCTACACCTTC	CASSLTLPNADYGYTF
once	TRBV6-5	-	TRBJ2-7	TGTGCCAGCAGAACCTATACGGGACATTACGAGCAGTACTTC	CASRTYTGHYEQYF
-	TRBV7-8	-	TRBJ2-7	TGTGCCAGCAGCCCACTATCGGGGTCGAGCCCCTCTAAGCAGTACTTC	CASSPLSGSSPSKQYF
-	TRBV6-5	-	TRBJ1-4	TGTGCCAGCAGGTGGTCAGGGGACGAAAAACTGTTTTTT	CASRWSGDEKLFF
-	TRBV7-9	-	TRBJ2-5	TGTGCCAGCAGCTTATCGGTTGGGAGCCAAGAGACCCAGTACTTC	CASSLSVGSQETQYF
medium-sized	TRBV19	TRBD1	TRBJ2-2	TGTGCCAGTAGTCGGGACAGGAGAGTCGGGGAGCTGTTTTTT	CASSRDRRVGELFF
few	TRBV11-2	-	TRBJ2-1	TGTGCCAGCAGCTTAGATATTGTAGCCCGGGAGCAGTTCTTC	CASSLDIVAREQFF
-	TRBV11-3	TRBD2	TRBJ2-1	TGTGCCAGCAGCTTAGCCGGGAGGGCCGGTAATGAGCAGTTCTTC	CASSLAGRAGNEQFF
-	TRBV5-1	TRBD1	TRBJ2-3	TGCGCCAGCAGCCTACTGGGGGTACAGGGGGGAACAGATACGCAGTATTTT	CASSLLGVQGGTDTQYF
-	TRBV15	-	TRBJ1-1	TGTGCCACCAGCACCCAGAGGGGGAACACTGAAGCTTTCTTT	CATSTQRGNTEAFF
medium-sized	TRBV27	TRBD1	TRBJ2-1	TGTGCCAGCAGTTCCTACCAGGGGGCTGAGCAGTTCTTC	CASSSYQGAEQFF
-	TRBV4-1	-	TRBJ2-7	TGCGCCAGCAGCCAAGAGCCGGGCTACCTCCCCTACGAGCAGTACTTC	CASSQEPGYLPYEQYF
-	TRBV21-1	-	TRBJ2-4	TGTGCCAGCAGCAAAGTCGCCGGGACACCCCCAAACATTCAGTACTTC	CASSKVAGTPPNIQYF
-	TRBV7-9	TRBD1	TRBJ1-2	TGTGCCAGCAGCTACGGGGACAGTAACTATGGCTACACCTTC	CASSYGDSNYGYTF
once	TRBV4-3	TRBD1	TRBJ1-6	TGCGCCAGCAGCCCTGACAGGGCCAATAATTCACCCCTCCACTTT	CASSPDRANNSPLHF
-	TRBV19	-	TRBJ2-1	TGTGCCAGTAGTATAATTGTATACAATGAGCAGTTCTTC	CASSIIVYNEQFF
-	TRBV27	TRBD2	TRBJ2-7	TGTGCCAGCAGTTCTAGCGGGAGTTACGAGCAGTACTTC	CASSSSGSYEQYF
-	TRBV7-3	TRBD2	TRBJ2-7	TGTGCCACCAGCTTAGCAGCGGGGGCGAACCACGAGCAGTCCTTC	CATSLAAGANHEQSF
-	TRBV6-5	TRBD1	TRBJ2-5	TGTGCCAGCAGTTTCCAGGGGGCGGTCGACGAGACCCAGTACTTC	CASSFQGAVDETQYF
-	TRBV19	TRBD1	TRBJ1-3	TGTGCCAGTACCTCCCTCAGGGGGGGAGGAAACACCATATATTTT	CASTSLRGGGNTIYF
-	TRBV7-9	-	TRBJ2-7	TGTGCCAGCAGCTTCGGACATTACGAGCAGTACTTC	CASSFGHYEQYF
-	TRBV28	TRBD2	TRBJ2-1	TGTGCCAGCAGTTTTATACTAGCGGGGGGGAAAATGAATGAGCAGTTCTTC	CASSFILAGGKMNEQFF
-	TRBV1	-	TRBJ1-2	TGCACCAGCAGCATTTTACGTTTGCGAAAGACCTATGGCTACACCTTC	CTSSILRLRKTYGYTF
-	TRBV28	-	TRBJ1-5	TGTGCCAGCAGAGAGGACGGGACTTCCTGGAAACGCAATCAGCCCCAGCATTTT	CASREDGTSWKRNQPQHF
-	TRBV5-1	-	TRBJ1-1	TGCGCCAGCAGCTTGACCGGGGGCGAGAACACTGAAGCTTTCTTT	CASSLTGGENTEAFF
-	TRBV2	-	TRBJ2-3	TGTGCCAGCACGCCAGCGAGGGGAGATACGCAGTATTTT	CASTPARGDTQYF
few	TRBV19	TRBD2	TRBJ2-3	TGTGCCAGTAGCCTGACTAGCAGCACAGATACGCAGTATTTT	CASSLTSSTDTQYF
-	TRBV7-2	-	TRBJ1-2	TGTGCCAGCAGCCAGACGGCTAACTATGGCTACACCTTC	CASSQTANYGYTF
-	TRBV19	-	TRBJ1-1	TGTGCCAGTAGTCCCCGGGATCGTGGGGGCAACACTGAAGCTTTCTTT	CASSPRDRGGNTEAFF
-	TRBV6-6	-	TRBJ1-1	TGTGCCAGCAGTTACTCGATGGGGAACACTGAAGCTTTCTTT	CASSYSMGNTEAFF
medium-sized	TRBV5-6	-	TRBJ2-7	TGTGCCAGCAGCTTGGCTGGTGAGCAGTACTTC	CASSLAGEQYF
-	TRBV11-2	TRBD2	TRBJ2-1	TGTGCCAGCAGCTTAGGGATCGAGCGGGGTTACAATGAGCAGTTCTTC	CASSLGIERGYNEQFF
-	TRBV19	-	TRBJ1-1	TGTGCCAGTAGTATAGCCCTTTACACTGAAGCTTTCTTT	CASSIALYTEAFF
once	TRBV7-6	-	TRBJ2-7	TGTGCCAGCAGCGCGGGACCGAACTACGAGCAGTACTTC	CASSAGPNYEQYF
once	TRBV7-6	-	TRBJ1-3	TGTGCCAGCAGCTTAGGGGACAATATAAACACCATATATTTT	CASSLGDNINTIYF
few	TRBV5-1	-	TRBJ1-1	TGCGCCAGCAGCTTGGGAACAGATGAAGCTTTCTTT	CASSLGTDEAFF
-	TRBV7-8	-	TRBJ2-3	TGTGCCAGCAGCCCGTCTGGCCCCGATACGCAGTATTTT	CASSPSGPDTQYF
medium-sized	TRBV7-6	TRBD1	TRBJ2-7	TGTGCCAGCAGCCTGGGGGACAGGGGGCTCGACGAGCAGTACTTC	CASSLGDRGLDEQYF
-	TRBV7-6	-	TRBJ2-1	TGTGCCAGCAGCTTAGTAAACAATGAGCAGTTCTTC	CASSLVNNEQFF
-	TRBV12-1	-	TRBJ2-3	TGTGCCAGCAGCTTTCCCATTAGGGGCACAGATACGCAGTATTTT	CASSFPIRGTDTQYF
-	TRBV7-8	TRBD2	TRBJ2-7	TGTGCCAGCAGCTTAGTTTCCGCGGGAGAAGGTTACGAGCAGTACTTC	CASSLVSAGEGYEQYF
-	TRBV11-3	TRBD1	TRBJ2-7	TGTGCCAGCAGCCCGTCCCGGGACAGCTACGAGCAGTACTTC	CASSPSRDSYEQYF
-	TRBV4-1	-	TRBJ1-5	TGCGCCAGCAGCCAAGGTGCGGTAAGTGGGAATCAGCCCCAGCATTTT	CASSQGAVSGNQPQHF
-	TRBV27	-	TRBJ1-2	TGTGCCAGCAGTTTATCTGGGGGTATGTTAAGCTACACCTTC	CASSLSGGMLSYTF
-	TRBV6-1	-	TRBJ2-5	TGTGCCAGCAGTGAATCCTACTCTTGGGAGACCCAGTACTTC	CASSESYSWETQYF
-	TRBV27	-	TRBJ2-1	TGTGCCAGCAGTCCCGCCCCGGGGGACAATGAGCAGTTCTTC	CASSPAPGDNEQFF
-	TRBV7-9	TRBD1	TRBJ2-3	TGTGCCAGCAGCTCGGGACAGTTTAGCACAGATACGCAGTATTTT	CASSSGQFSTDTQYF